The rows below give T cell receptor beta chains drawn from one sample of a study of a mutant IDH1 vaccine in newly diagnosed glioma. This table comes from immunoSEQ multiplex PCR, and its TCRdb copy is limited to in-frame clones, with some not included. The data show about 60,000 clones, with 85% to 90% seen just once and 1.6% held by the top ten. These TCRs are of unknown antigen specificity. Sequences were derived from PBMCs, sampled from a glioma patient whose treatment included an IDH1 peptide vaccine. The receptors shown here come from a man aged 35 to 55 with glioma. The CDR3 runs from the conserved cysteine through the conserved F or W. A D gene is named only where the DNA matches it firmly. Size is omitted from some rows. Given values are once, few, many or a class for expanded clones.

clone size: .
CDR3 length: 13
D gene: .
J gene: TRBJ1-5
V gene: TRBV6-5
CDR3 DNA: TGTGCCAGCAGTTACGGTGGAAATCAGCCCCAGCATTTT
CDR3 protein: CASSYGGNQPQHF

clone size: .
CDR3 length: 17
D gene: TRBD2
J gene: TRBJ2-7
V gene: TRBV5-1
CDR3 DNA: TGCGCCAGCAGCTGGACTAGCGGAGGGCGGGCTCCCTACGAGCAGTACTTC
CDR3 protein: CASSWTSGGRAPYEQYF

clone size: .
CDR3 length: 16
D gene: .
J gene: TRBJ2-2
V gene: TRBV7-8
CDR3 DNA: TGTGCCAGCAGCCTAGAGTCGGCGAGGGGGACCGGGGAGCTGTTTTTT
CDR3 protein: CASSLESARGTGELFF

clone size: .
CDR3 length: 16
D gene: TRBD2
J gene: TRBJ2-1
V gene: TRBV10-3
CDR3 DNA: TGTGCCATCAGTGATGGAGCGGGAGGGTCCTACAATGAGCAGTTCTTC
CDR3 protein: CAISDGAGGSYNEQFF

clone size: few
CDR3 length: 14
D gene: TRBD1
J gene: TRBJ2-2
V gene: TRBV6-1
CDR3 DNA: TGTGCCAGCAGTGACCGGGACAGGGGTTGGGAGCTGTTTTTT
CDR3 protein: CASSDRDRGWELFF

clone size: .
CDR3 length: 15
D gene: .
J gene: TRBJ2-7
V gene: TRBV27
CDR3 DNA: TGTGCCAGCAGTTTTTCTCAGGGATATTCCTACGAGCAGTACTTC
CDR3 protein: CASSFSQGYSYEQYF

clone size: .
CDR3 length: 12
D gene: .
J gene: TRBJ1-2
V gene: TRBV7-2
CDR3 DNA: TGTGCCAGCAGCTCTGCCGGCTATGGCTACACCTTC
CDR3 protein: CASSSAGYGYTF

clone size: .
CDR3 length: 14
D gene: .
J gene: TRBJ2-7
V gene: TRBV10-3
CDR3 DNA: TGTGCCACCGTAACCGGGACGGAAGTTTACGAGCAGTACTTC
CDR3 protein: CATVTGTEVYEQYF

clone size: .
CDR3 length: 16
D gene: TRBD2
J gene: TRBJ2-3
V gene: TRBV4-1
CDR3 DNA: TGCGCCAGCAGCCCTAAGACTAGCGGCTTCACAGATACGCAGTATTTT
CDR3 protein: CASSPKTSGFTDTQYF

clone size: .
CDR3 length: 13
D gene: TRBD2
J gene: TRBJ2-1
V gene: TRBV29-1
CDR3 DNA: TGCAGCGTTGACAGCGGGAGGATAGATGAGCAGTTCTTC
CDR3 protein: CSVDSGRIDEQFF

clone size: .
CDR3 length: 14
D gene: .
J gene: TRBJ1-1
V gene: TRBV10-3
CDR3 DNA: TGTGCCATCAGTGAACCGAACCAGGACAGCGGAGCTTTCTTT
CDR3 protein: CAISEPNQDSGAFF

clone size: .
CDR3 length: 14
D gene: .
J gene: TRBJ1-1
V gene: TRBV6-1
CDR3 DNA: TGTGCCAGCAGTGAACTACAGGGCGGGGCTGAAGCTTTCTTT
CDR3 protein: CASSELQGGAEAFF

clone size: .
CDR3 length: 20
D gene: TRBD2
J gene: TRBJ2-5
V gene: TRBV5-1
CDR3 DNA: TGCGCCAGCAGCTTGTCTGGGAGACCGGGACTAGCGGGGCCGCAAGAGACCCAGTACTTC
CDR3 protein: CASSLSGRPGLAGPQETQYF

clone size: once
CDR3 length: 16
D gene: TRBD2
J gene: TRBJ2-1
V gene: TRBV4-3
CDR3 DNA: TGCGCCAGCAGCCAAGGCGGGCTAGCGGGAGGGTATGAGCAGTTCTTC
CDR3 protein: CASSQGGLAGGYEQFF

clone size: .
CDR3 length: 15
D gene: .
J gene: TRBJ1-1
V gene: TRBV9
CDR3 DNA: TGTGCCAGCAGCGTAATTGCGGCAGGGAAGGGTGAAGCTTTCTTT
CDR3 protein: CASSVIAAGKGEAFF

clone size: .
CDR3 length: 15
D gene: .
J gene: TRBJ2-7
V gene: TRBV1
CDR3 DNA: TGCACCAGCAGCCGGGATATGCGGGAGGGCCGGGAGCAGTACTTC
CDR3 protein: CTSSRDMREGREQYF

clone size: once
CDR3 length: 14
D gene: TRBD1
J gene: TRBJ1-4
V gene: TRBV7-9
CDR3 DNA: TGTGCCAGCAGCTTTGCGACAGGGGGTGAAAAACTGTTTTTT
CDR3 protein: CASSFATGGEKLFF

clone size: .
CDR3 length: 14
D gene: .
J gene: TRBJ2-7
V gene: TRBV5-4
CDR3 DNA: TGTGCCAGCAGAAGTAGCGGACTTATGGGGGAGCAGTACTTC
CDR3 protein: CASRSSGLMGEQYF

clone size: .
CDR3 length: 14
D gene: .
J gene: TRBJ2-6
V gene: TRBV28
CDR3 DNA: TGTGCCAGCAGGCCCCGCTCTGGGGCCAACGTCCTGACTTTC
CDR3 protein: CASRPRSGANVLTF

clone size: .
CDR3 length: 15
D gene: .
J gene: TRBJ2-2
V gene: TRBV6-6
CDR3 DNA: TGTGCCAGCACCATGAGACAGGCGAACACCGGGGAGCTGTTTTTT
CDR3 protein: CASTMRQANTGELFF

clone size: .
CDR3 length: 14
D gene: .
J gene: TRBJ1-1
V gene: TRBV7-9
CDR3 DNA: TGTGCCAGCAGCTTAGCCAGGGACGCGACTGAAGCTTTCTTT
CDR3 protein: CASSLARDATEAFF

clone size: .
CDR3 length: 16
D gene: TRBD2
J gene: TRBJ2-7
V gene: TRBV14
CDR3 DNA: TGTGCCAGCAGCCAAGATAGCGGACTAGCGGGAGACGAGCAGTACTTC
CDR3 protein: CASSQDSGLAGDEQYF

clone size: .
CDR3 length: 15
D gene: TRBD2
J gene: TRBJ2-2
V gene: TRBV5-1
CDR3 DNA: TGCGCCAGCAGCCCGACTAGCGGGAGCACCGGGGAGCTGTTTTTT
CDR3 protein: CASSPTSGSTGELFF

clone size: once
CDR3 length: 15
D gene: .
J gene: TRBJ1-5
V gene: TRBV28
CDR3 DNA: TGTGCCAGCAGTCGGGCCGGCGGTAGCAATCAGCCCCAGCATTTT
CDR3 protein: CASSRAGGSNQPQHF

clone size: medium-sized
CDR3 length: 15
D gene: .
J gene: TRBJ2-2
V gene: TRBV4-1
CDR3 DNA: TGCGCCAGCAGCCAAGAGTGGCGGAACACCGGGGAGCTGTTTTTT
CDR3 protein: CASSQEWRNTGELFF

clone size: .
CDR3 length: 14
D gene: .
J gene: TRBJ1-1
V gene: TRBV6-5
CDR3 DNA: TGTGCCAGCAGTTACATAGACGGAGTCGTAAAAGCTTTCTTT
CDR3 protein: CASSYIDGVVKAFF

clone size: .
CDR3 length: 17
D gene: TRBD2
J gene: TRBJ2-7
V gene: TRBV7-2
CDR3 DNA: TGTGCCAGCAGCTTGGACGGTACTAGCGGGTCTTTCTACGAGCAGTACTTC
CDR3 protein: CASSLDGTSGSFYEQYF

clone size: .
CDR3 length: 12
D gene: .
J gene: TRBJ2-7
V gene: TRBV28
CDR3 DNA: TGTGCCAGCAGTTCATCCCTATACGAGCAGTACTTC
CDR3 protein: CASSSSLYEQYF

clone size: .
CDR3 length: 12
D gene: .
J gene: TRBJ2-5
V gene: TRBV7-8
CDR3 DNA: TGTGCCAGCAGCCAGCCCGCGGGGACCCAGTACTTC
CDR3 protein: CASSQPAGTQYF

clone size: .
CDR3 length: 13
D gene: TRBD1
J gene: TRBJ1-2
V gene: TRBV6-1
CDR3 DNA: TGTGCCAGCAGAGAACAGGGGGCCTATGGCTACACCTTC
CDR3 protein: CASREQGAYGYTF

clone size: few
CDR3 length: 15
D gene: .
J gene: TRBJ2-1
V gene: TRBV7-2
CDR3 DNA: TGTGCCAGCAGCAGAGTGGGGACATCGCTCAATGAGCAGTTCTTC
CDR3 protein: CASSRVGTSLNEQFF

clone size: once
CDR3 length: 15
D gene: TRBD1
J gene: TRBJ2-3
V gene: TRBV10-3
CDR3 DNA: TGTGCCATCAGGGAACCTGGGACAGGCACAGATACGCAGTATTTT
CDR3 protein: CAIREPGTGTDTQYF

clone size: .
CDR3 length: 11
D gene: .
J gene: TRBJ1-1
V gene: TRBV14
CDR3 DNA: TGTGCCAGCAGCCAAGATCAGCGCGCTTTCTTT
CDR3 protein: CASSQDQRAFF

clone size: once
CDR3 length: 13
D gene: .
J gene: TRBJ2-2
V gene: TRBV7-3
CDR3 DNA: TGTGCCAGCAGCTCAATTACAACCGGGGAGCTGTTTTTT
CDR3 protein: CASSSITTGELFF

clone size: .
CDR3 length: 13
D gene: TRBD2
J gene: TRBJ2-5
V gene: TRBV29-1
CDR3 DNA: TGCAGCGTGACTAGCGGCGTGGGTGAGACCCAGTACTTC
CDR3 protein: CSVTSGVGETQYF

clone size: few
CDR3 length: 13
D gene: .
J gene: TRBJ2-7
V gene: TRBV27
CDR3 DNA: TGTGCCAGCAGTTTCGACAGGTCTTACGAGCAGTACTTC
CDR3 protein: CASSFDRSYEQYF

clone size: .
CDR3 length: 18
D gene: TRBD1
J gene: TRBJ1-3
V gene: TRBV25-1
CDR3 DNA: TGTGCCAGCGGTCCCGGGACAGGGACGCCAAGCTCTGGAAACACCATATATTTT
CDR3 protein: CASGPGTGTPSSGNTIYF

clone size: .
CDR3 length: 15
D gene: TRBD2
J gene: TRBJ2-7
V gene: TRBV18
CDR3 DNA: TGTGCCAGCTCACCTCGGGCGGGGGGCTCCTACGAGCAGTACTTC
CDR3 protein: CASSPRAGGSYEQYF

clone size: .
CDR3 length: 14
D gene: .
J gene: TRBJ2-7
V gene: TRBV7-2
CDR3 DNA: TGTGCCAGCAGCTTAGGGCAGGGTTTCTACGAGCAGTACTTC
CDR3 protein: CASSLGQGFYEQYF

clone size: .
CDR3 length: 12
D gene: .
J gene: TRBJ2-7
V gene: TRBV2
CDR3 DNA: TGTGCCAGCCGGGACAATTCCTACGAGCAGTACTTC
CDR3 protein: CASRDNSYEQYF

clone size: .
CDR3 length: 14
D gene: .
J gene: TRBJ2-5
V gene: TRBV14
CDR3 DNA: TGTGCCAGCAGCCAAGGAACGACGAGAGAGACCCAGTACTTC
CDR3 protein: CASSQGTTRETQYF

clone size: .
CDR3 length: 18
D gene: TRBD2
J gene: TRBJ2-1
V gene: TRBV7-2
CDR3 DNA: TGTGCCAGCGGCGCCGGGACTAGCGGGAGTGGCGCCTACAATGAGCAGTTCTTC
CDR3 protein: CASGAGTSGSGAYNEQFF

clone size: .
CDR3 length: 14
D gene: .
J gene: TRBJ1-2
V gene: TRBV7-8
CDR3 DNA: TGTGCCAGCAGCTCCCTGGGCAGTTACTATGGCTACACCTTC
CDR3 protein: CASSSLGSYYGYTF

clone size: once
CDR3 length: 14
D gene: .
J gene: TRBJ1-1
V gene: TRBV10-3
CDR3 DNA: TGTGCCATCAGTTCTACAGGGAGTCTAGCTGAAGCTTTCTTT
CDR3 protein: CAISSTGSLAEAFF

clone size: .
CDR3 length: 16
D gene: .
J gene: TRBJ1-1
V gene: TRBV15
CDR3 DNA: TGTGCCACCAGCAGAGGGGGCCAGGACGGGCGAACTGAAGCTTTCTTT
CDR3 protein: CATSRGGQDGRTEAFF

clone size: .
CDR3 length: 15
D gene: TRBD2
J gene: TRBJ2-7
V gene: TRBV14
CDR3 DNA: TGTGCCAGCAGCCAACAAGCGGGAGGGCCCTACGAGCAGTACTTC
CDR3 protein: CASSQQAGGPYEQYF

clone size: .
CDR3 length: 14
D gene: .
J gene: TRBJ1-5
V gene: TRBV15
CDR3 DNA: TGTGCCACCAGCATTCCCCAGGGGACTCAGCCCCAGCATTTT
CDR3 protein: CATSIPQGTQPQHF

clone size: .
CDR3 length: 17
D gene: TRBD2
J gene: TRBJ2-3
V gene: TRBV2
CDR3 DNA: TGTGCCAGCAGTGCCTCATTAGCGGGAGGCGCTATACCTACGCAGTATTTT
CDR3 protein: CASSASLAGGAIPTQYF

clone size: few
CDR3 length: 13
D gene: .
J gene: TRBJ2-3
V gene: TRBV5-1
CDR3 DNA: TGCGCCAGCAGCTTGGAAGTCACAGATACGCAGTATTTT
CDR3 protein: CASSLEVTDTQYF